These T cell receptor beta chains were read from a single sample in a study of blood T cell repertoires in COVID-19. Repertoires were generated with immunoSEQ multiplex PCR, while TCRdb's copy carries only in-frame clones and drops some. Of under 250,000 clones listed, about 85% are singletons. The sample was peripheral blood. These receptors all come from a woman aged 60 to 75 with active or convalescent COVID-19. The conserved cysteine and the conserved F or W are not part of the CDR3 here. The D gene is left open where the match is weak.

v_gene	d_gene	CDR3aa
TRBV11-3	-	ASSSPGTTYGYT
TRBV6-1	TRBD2	ASSERGASGRGWNEQF
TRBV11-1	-	ASSYGHGGNTIY
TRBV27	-	ASRQGPGEYH
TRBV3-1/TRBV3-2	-	ASSQVAGDGELF
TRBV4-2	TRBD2	ASSQLGTSGRANEQF
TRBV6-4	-	ASSSGVGYT
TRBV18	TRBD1	ASSLDRGTEAF
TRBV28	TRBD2	ASSSTGREVDTQY
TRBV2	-	ASSPRGGVYSNQPQH
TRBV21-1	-	ASSPYEQY
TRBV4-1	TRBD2	ASSQETSGGWYEQF
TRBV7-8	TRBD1	ASSLRIGTGGSAGANVLT
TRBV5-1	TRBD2	ASNRAGTSLNEQF
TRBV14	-	ASSPPGLLGELF
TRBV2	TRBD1	ASTSQGAGNTEAF
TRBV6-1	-	ASSEGRRGLGGYT
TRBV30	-	AWTLRAFGNTIY
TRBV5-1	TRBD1	ASSLHRGQRGYGNQPQH
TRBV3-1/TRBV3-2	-	ASSQDLQGPRNTIY
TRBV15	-	ATSRDRAYYGYT
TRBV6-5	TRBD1	ASTPTTGHEAF